Sequencing of this T cell receptor (beta chain) was carried out in a study of tissue T cells after allogeneic stem cell transplantation. Study results and limitations: Sampling depth was limited, and the cohort was small and clinically varied. Tissue-detected TCR repertoire was only partly captured by blood and spleen T cells.

Time point: mouse harvest day 14 after allogeneic transplant. Mouse grafts combined 10^7 T-cell-depleted bone marrow cells with 10^6 splenic CD5+ T cells. Mice had MHC-mismatched B6 into BALB/c GVHD, sampled day 7 or 14. The CDR3 runs 14 residues. V lost 5 bases, J lost 1 base, and 10 bases lay in between. The germline V gene has CDR1 SNHLY and CDR2 FYNGKV (reference sequence). This clone was seen only a few times. Antigen specificity is unknown. Mouse names are used for the genes. Read data end 1 residue before the CDR3 end; the end is taken from the germline J gene. Data came from immunoSEQ multiplex PCR; TCRdb stores just in-frame clones and leaves some out. Of several thousand clones in the sample, around 31% were seen once.

Sequencing input: skin. V and J are TRBV3 and TRBJ2-3; a weak D match, TRBD2 (6 bases). This TCR derives from a female BALB/c mouse given C57BL/6 T cells with graft-versus-host disease after an allogeneic hematopoietic cell transplant. CDR3 in amino acids: CASSPMGGAETLYF. The CDR3 bases that were read are TGTGCCAGCAGCCCGATGGGGGGTGCAGAAACGCTGTAT.